The entry that follows covers one T cell receptor (beta chain) sequence. This clonotype showed up just a few times. The target of this receptor is not known. Within one base of it there is no much larger clone, and no base qualities were kept. Amplification of TCR beta CDR3 regions was carried out from RNA transcripts. The first round of RT-PCR for the TCR CDR3 was performed with the HTBI primer set and the Qiagen OneStep RT-PCR kit. The libraries were constructed in a second round of multiplex PCR and then size-selected and purified. The libraries were sequenced on an Illumina HiSeq2000 using paired-end 100 bp reads. Per the source publication's procedure: SOAPnuke was used to process the raw data, removing reads that contained adapters or uncalled bases, had a mean Phred below 15, or lacked an exact match to the constant primer or identifier. COPE v1.2.5 was used to merge the high-quality paired reads, and each unique nucleotide sequence was defined as a clonotype. Clonotypes were aligned to IMGT TRBV, TRBD and TRBJ reference segments using MiTCR v1.1. Analysis was restricted to V-J combinations with a frequency above 0.0001, which covered approximately 99% of repertoires. The TCS score was defined as the ratio of F50 (clonal expansion) to E x V (chaos), calculated using BLOSUM62-based TCRdist between CDR3 peptides within each V-J. Welch's t-statistics and random forest reduced 514 V-J features to 13, which were used in a naive Bayes classifier (R e1071). TCRdb ran its own pipeline on the public reads, namely fastp trimming at Q25 and MiXCR clone calling, and kept in-frame beta chains. Merged by CDR3 protein, the rows form single entries marked with the most common genes and DNA. These V and J calls rely on TCRdb rather than the paper's analysis. Within this sample are roughly 750,000 distinct CDR3 sequences, with less than 20% of them counted one time only. Around 7.7% of the sample belongs to the ten largest clones.

CDR1 and CDR2 are read off the germline V gene as KGHDR and SFDVKD. The CDR3 sequence holds 12 residues, the cysteine and phenylalanine included. Kept here is only the CDR3 DNA, which spans 36 bases and is read in frame from base 1. At the junction V is shortened by 2 bases and J by 10 bases, with 8 bases in between. This sample was taken from a study of T cells in Graves' hyperthyroidism and ophthalmopathy (dated by TCRdb to between 2018 and 2020). Context from the whole study: Peripheral blood was collected at initial diagnosis, before any treatment. Prospective prediction of ophthalmopathy was tested in an independent validation cohort of about 19 hyperthyroidism patients and some 17 patients who later progressed to ophthalmopathy. The 75 to 100 discovery patients were randomly split 7:3 into training and test sets. After blood sampling, hyperthyroidism patients were treated with methimazole at a starting dose of 30 mg daily, and ophthalmopathy patients were treated with high-dose intravenous methylprednisolone. In addition, the study compared T-cell repertoires in thyroid tissue and in blood from roughly 6 Graves' hyperthyroidism patients. TCR V-J signatures able to tell the groups apart were searched for in a discovery cohort of around 95 patients, of whom about 40 had Graves' ophthalmopathy and roughly 59 had stable Graves' hyperthyroidism. TCR Vbeta CDR3 sequencing of 130 to 150 peripheral blood samples (approximately 44 ophthalmopathy, 75 to 80 hyperthyroidism and 17 progressor patients) is reported in the paper. What the study reported, not specific to this receptor: In validation, the model predicted progression to ophthalmopathy with 65% to 71% sensitivity and approximately 74% specificity, a median of about 6.7 months before onset. Sample size was not statistically predetermined, and blinding of investigators to group allocation was not performed. Most expanded thyroid clonotypes (frequency above 0.001) were also detected in blood, suggesting blood repertoires may reflect thyroid immune responses. Ophthalmopathy was separated from stable hyperthyroidism by a 13 V-J signature model, with 85% to 90% sensitivity and around 81% specificity obtained in cross-validation and 80%/75% obtained in testing.

A patient counted as having stable Graves' hyperthyroidism if no progression to ophthalmopathy occurred over 18 months of follow-up. Hyperthyroidism patients were aged 18 to 65 years and newly diagnosed, with disease duration of less than 2 months. Any patient with an uncontrolled infection, another autoimmune disease, pregnancy or lactation was excluded. Clinical symptoms, serum thyroxine and TRAb, thyroid ultrasound, and orbital computed tomography formed the basis for the diagnoses. Ficoll-Paque density gradient centrifugation was used to isolate PBMCs from under 11 ml of fresh peripheral blood. Trizol reagent was used to extract total RNA, and RNA quality was then checked on an Agilent 2100 Bioanalyzer.

This sequence uses TRBV24-1 and TRBJ2-1; a confident D gene designation cannot be given. What was sequenced was blood. The receptor comes from a young man with Graves' hyperthyroidism. The CDR3 in this case is CATSDSHEEQFF. The sequenced DNA: TGTGCCACCAGTGATTCCCACGAAGAGCAGTTCTTC.